Below are 28 T cell receptor beta chains sequenced from a single sample in a study of T-cell memory formation after mild COVID-19. TCRdb passed the 5' RACE reads through MiXCR, listing each CDR3 protein once. The sample consists of under 400,000 distinct CDR3 sequences, roughly 20% of them appearing once. Sequencing used PBMCs or a T cell subset sorted from them (not recorded which). The receptors come from an adult woman who had mild COVID-19 (a few samples of this study predate the infection). Cell type and time point are not known.

This chain uses TRBV12-3 or TRBV12-4 with TRBJ1-5; no definite D call. CDR3 size: 15 residues. V lost 5 bases, J lost 0 bases, and 11 bases lay in between. The chain's CDR3 is CASSTGKSSNQPQHF. The DNA of the CDR3 is TGTGCCAGCAGTACCGGGAAATCTAGCAATCAGCCCCAGCATTTT.

This clonotype was seen only a few times. The chain combines TRBV2 with TRBJ2-1, with D perhaps TRBD1 (6 bases). CDR1 and CDR2 from the germline V gene are SNHLY and FYNNEI. The CDR3 sequence is 11 residues long. The ends were cut back, 4 bases at V and 10 bases at J, with 8 bases in the middle. CDR3 protein: CASSVRGEQFF. In nucleotides, the CDR3 is TGTGCCAGCAGTGTCAGGGGAGAGCAGTTCTTC.

This clonotype came up a few times. The V and J genes are TRBV7-2 and TRBJ2-2; D uncertain. V lost 2 bases, J lost 4 bases, and 11 bases lay in between. CDR1 and CDR2 from the germline V gene are SGHTA and FQGNSA. CDR3 length: 15 residues. CDR3 residues: CASSLTHDFTGELFF. Here the CDR3 DNA reads TGTGCCAGCAGCTTAACCCACGACTTCACCGGGGAGCTGTTTTTT. Filled out from reference TRBV7-2 and TRBJ2-2, the complete variable domain reads GAGVSQSPSNKVTEKGKDVELRCDPISGHTALYWYRQSLGQGLEFLIYFQGNSAPDKSGLPSDRFSAERTGGSVSTLTIQRTQQEDSAVYLCASSLTHDFTGELFFGEGSRLTVL.

This clonotype came up a few times. The gene calls are TRBV7-2 and TRBJ2-1, with D maybe TRBD2 (5 bases). Germline-derived CDR1 and CDR2 are SGHTA and FQGNSA. V gave up 5 bases and J gave up 5 bases, with 16 bases separating them. CDR3 size: 15 residues. The CDR3 protein is CASSLQGLGNNEQFF. Written as DNA, the CDR3 is TGTGCCAGCAGCCTCCAAGGACTGGGAAACAATGAGCAGTTCTTC.

The chain employs TRBV14 and TRBJ2-1; 7 nucleotides agree with TRBD1. V lost 1 base, J lost 6 bases, and 9 bases stayed unmatched. This CDR3 is 16 amino acids long. Germline CDR1 and CDR2: SGHDN and FVKESK. CDR3 nucleotide sequence: TGTGCCAGCAGCCAAGCCAGGGGGATCGCGGTCAATGAGCAGTTCTTC. Amino acid sequence: CASSQARGIAVNEQFF.

V usage is TRBV6-2 or TRBV6-3 and J usage is TRBJ2-5, with 10 bases aligning to TRBD2. Germline CDR1 MNHEY, CDR2 SVGEGT. V was clipped by 7 bases and J by 1 base; unmatched bases: 3. The CDR3 is 14 residues long. In nucleotides, the CDR3 is TGTGCCAGCACGGCTAGCGGGGGCCAAGAGACCCAGTACTTC. It specifies CASTASGGQETQYF.

The rearrangement links TRBV11-3 to TRBJ2-2; D is perhaps TRBD2 (7 bases). Per germline, CDR1 SGHNT and CDR2 YENEEA. Trimming took 8 bases from V and 4 from J, leaving 14 bases between them. This CDR3 region has 14 residues. The CDR3 reads CASVWGGITGELFF. CDR3 nucleotide sequence: TGTGCCAGCGTTTGGGGGGGCATCACCGGGGAGCTGTTTTTT.

This chain links TRBV6-5 with TRBJ1-1, with D tentatively TRBD1 (6 bases). CDR1 is MNHEY and CDR2 is SVGAGI in the germline V gene. The CDR3 length is 13 residues. The V end lost 5 bases, the J end lost 1 base, and 8 bases lay between the germline ends. The CDR3 sequence is CASSTQGNTEAFF. The CDR3 nucleotides are TGTGCCAGCAGTACACAGGGGAACACTGAAGCTTTCTTT.

The gene calls are TRBV12-3 or TRBV12-4 and TRBJ1-4; D is possibly TRBD1 (6 bases). Trimming took 6 bases from V and 7 from J, leaving 18 bases between them. CDR3 length equals 15 residues. CDR3 nucleotide sequence: TGTGCCAGCAGCCGCCTCAGGGGTCTTGGTGAAAAACTGTTTTTT. Translated, it gives CASSRLRGLGEKLFF.

The chain recombines TRBV2 with TRBJ2-1, with 11 bases matching TRBD2. CDR1 SNHLY and CDR2 FYNNEI come from the germline V gene. Unmatched junction bases numbered 7, after V lost 6 bases and J lost 15 bases. The CDR3 has 12 amino acids. The CDR3 DNA sequence: TGTGCCAGCAGGCTACTAGCGGGGGCTGGGTTCTTC. It encodes CASRLLAGAGFF.

The gene calls are TRBV12-3 or TRBV12-4 and TRBJ2-1, with D perhaps matching TRBD1 (7 bases). The germline V and J ends were trimmed by 8 bases and 5 bases, with 19 bases remaining between them. The CDR3 has 15 amino acids. CDR3 in DNA: TGTGCCAGCCGACAACAGGGGAGGTTCCACAATGAGCAGTTCTTC. Amino acids: CASRQQGRFHNEQFF.

The chain combines TRBV25-1 with TRBJ2-7; D is ambiguous. Germline V gives CDR1 MGHDK, CDR2 SYGVNS. There are 14 residues in the CDR3. V lost 6 bases to trimming and J lost 3 bases, with 15 bases between them. Here the CDR3 reads CASRPADLNYEQYF. The CDR3 region has the DNA TGTGCCAGCAGACCGGCAGATCTAAACTACGAGCAGTACTTC.

This clonotype was counted between two and nine times. The V call is TRBV7-2, the J call TRBJ2-3; 7 nucleotides align to TRBD2. CDR3 length: 16 amino acids. Trimming at V came to 2 bases and at J to 1 base, leaving 6 bases not matched to a gene. Germline CDR1 SGHTA, CDR2 FQGNSA. The CDR3 region is CASSLSPAGRTDTQYF. The CDR3 bases are TGTGCCAGCAGCTTATCCCCAGCGGGGCGCACAGATACGCAGTATTTT.

This clonotype has a handful of counts. DNA of the CDR3: TGTGCCAGCAGCTTGGAGCGGGGAACCACAGATACGCAGTATTTT. Its protein is CASSLERGTTDTQYF. This chain uses TRBV7-2 with TRBJ2-3; TRBD2 matches 7 bases. The germline V gene encodes CDR1 SGHTA and CDR2 FQGNSA. The CDR3 runs 15 residues. Germline trimming cut 3 bases from V and 2 bases from J; bases unmatched to any gene: 5.

This chain uses TRBV6-6 with TRBJ2-5; TRBD2 agrees at 13 bases. Looked up from germline, CDR1 is MNHNY and CDR2 is SVGAGI (reference sequence). The J segment lost 6 bases and the V segment lost 1 base, leaving 2 bases of the junction unmatched. The CDR3 sequence is 15 residues long. This chain's CDR3 is CASSYWTSGSKTQYF. The CDR3 region has the DNA TGTGCCAGCAGTTACTGGACTAGCGGGAGTAAGACCCAGTACTTC.

The V call is TRBV6-6, the J call TRBJ2-1, with TRBD2 as a possible D gene (6 bases). The length of the CDR3 is 15 residues. Germline CDR1 and CDR2: MNHNY and SVGAGI (reference sequence). Trimming took 2 bases from V and 12 from J, leaving 20 bases between them. The chain's CDR3 is CASSYGRLDRVGQFF. The CDR3 nucleotides are TGTGCCAGCAGTTACGGAAGACTAGACCGGGTGGGGCAGTTCTTC.

The chain carries TRBV27 and TRBJ2-1; 13 bases match TRBD2. V dropped 8 bases and J dropped 7; count of bases not matched to a gene: 8. The CDR3 loop spans 15 amino acids. The V gene's germline CDR1 is MNHEY and CDR2 SMNVEV (reference sequence). In nucleotides, the CDR3 is TGTGCCAGCGCAACACTAGCGGGAGGGTGGAATGAGCAGTTCTTC. It specifies CASATLAGGWNEQFF.

The chain joins TRBV27 to TRBJ2-4, with D tentatively TRBD1 or TRBD2 (5 bases each). Trimming removed 6 bases from V and 1 base from J, with 13 bases in between. The CDR3 is 15 amino acids. The V gene's germline CDR1 is MNHEY and CDR2 SMNVEV (reference sequence). CDR3 DNA sequence: TGTGCCAGCAGGAGTTGGGGGATGGCCAAAAACATTCAGTACTTC. Translating it yields CASRSWGMAKNIQYF.

This clonotype was found a few times. CDR3 sequence reads: CATSDPSLGQALSGANVLTF. The CDR3, as DNA: TGTGCCACCAGTGATCCGAGCCTTGGGCAGGCCCTCTCTGGGGCCAACGTCCTGACTTTC. This chain connects TRBV24-1 to TRBJ2-6; D not resolved. Germline V gene lookup returns CDR1 KGHDR and CDR2 SFDVKD. V lost 3 bases, J lost 0 bases, and 20 bases lay in between. The CDR3 totals 20 residues.

V gene TRBV7-9 combines with J gene TRBJ2-3; 8 bases align to TRBD2. Per the germline V gene, CDR1 is SEHNR and CDR2 is FQNEAQ (reference sequence). V shed 4 bases and J 6 bases; nucleotides not matched to a gene: 9. The CDR3 runs 15 residues. This chain's CDR3 is CASSYGAGAGDTQYF. The DNA of the CDR3 is TGTGCCAGCAGCTACGGAGCGGGGGCCGGTGATACGCAGTATTTT.

The chain has TRBV24-1 and TRBJ2-1; no clear D gene. The CDR3 consists of 12 residues. CDR1 and CDR2 from the germline V gene are KGHDR and SFDVKD. The V and J ends lost 8 bases and 10 bases respectively, with 14 bases between them. Here the CDR3 DNA reads TGTGCCACCATGTCAGAGGTTGGAGAGCAGTTCTTC. As protein: CATMSEVGEQFF.

The V call is TRBV12-5, the J call TRBJ1-1; a weak D match, TRBD1 (5 bases). CDR3 length equals 14 residues. V lost 6 bases to trimming and J lost 5 bases, with 16 bases between them. Germline assignment: CDR1 LGHNT and CDR2 FRNRAP. CDR3 amino acids: CASGNRNGGTEAFF. In DNA form, the CDR3 reads TGTGCTAGTGGAAACAGGAATGGAGGGACTGAAGCTTTCTTT.

The sample holds a few counts of this clonotype. CDR3 bases: TGTGCCAGCAGCTTAAAGCGGGAGAAGCTTGAGCAGTTCTTC. Its translation: CASSLKREKLEQFF. The chain links TRBV7-3 to TRBJ2-1, with 8 bases aligning to TRBD2. With V trimmed by 1 base and J by 9 bases, 5 bases remained unmatched. The CDR3 has 14 residues. Per the germline V gene, CDR1 is SGHTA and CDR2 is FQGTGA.

This clonotype was counted only a few times. The V call is TRBV20-1, the J call TRBJ2-3; 7 bases are a match to TRBD2. Unmatched junction bases numbered 10, after V lost 3 bases and J lost 4 bases. Germline loops: CDR1 DFQATT, CDR2 SNEGSKA (reference sequence). The CDR3 extends over 15 amino acids. This CDR3 is CSASAGVLFADTQYF. CDR3 DNA sequence: TGCAGTGCTAGTGCGGGGGTGCTTTTCGCAGATACGCAGTATTTT.

This clonotype was observed a few times. J is TRBJ2-6 and V is TRBV9, with D possibly being TRBD1 (5 bases). With 3 bases removed from V and 13 bases from J, the gap between germline ends came to 11 bases. Germline loops: CDR1 SGDLS, CDR2 YYNGEE. This CDR3 has 12 residues. The CDR3 region is CASSAAQGVLTF. CDR3 nucleotide sequence: TGTGCCAGCAGCGCCGCCCAGGGTGTCCTGACTTTC.

The V call is TRBV7-2, the J call TRBJ2-3; no firm D call. Between the trimmed V and J ends, which lost 2 bases and 3 bases, there was a span of 12 bases. The CDR3 is 15 residues long. CDR1 and CDR2 from the germline V gene are SGHTA and FQGNSA. The CDR3 spells CASSLRPVSTDTQYF. In nucleotides, the CDR3 is TGTGCCAGCAGCTTAAGACCTGTCTCAACAGATACGCAGTATTTT.

This clonotype has a handful of counts. This chain links TRBV7-9 with TRBJ1-1; D is undetermined. V lost 1 base to trimming and J lost 7 bases, with 28 bases between them. The CDR3 is 19 amino acids. The germline CDR1 and CDR2 sequences are SEHNR and FQNEAQ (reference sequence). CDR3 in DNA: TGTGCCAGCAGCTTAGACCCGCCCACGTACCCCCCATGGAACCGTGAAGCTTTCTTT. As protein: CASSLDPPTYPPWNREAFF.

There are a few counts of this clonotype. The rearrangement joins TRBV20-1 to TRBJ2-1, with 9 bases matching TRBD2. CDR3 length: 15 amino acids. Per germline, CDR1 DFQATT and CDR2 SNEGSKA (reference sequence). V was clipped by 3 bases and J by 7 bases; unmatched bases: 10. CDR3 DNA: TGCAGTGCTAGTCATCAGCGGGAGGTAGGGAATGAGCAGTTCTTC. Translated: CSASHQREVGNEQFF.